The rows below give T cell receptor beta chains drawn from one sample of a study of cytomegalovirus exposure and HLA in healthy donors. Generated by immunoSEQ multiplex PCR, the TCRdb table keeps only in-frame clones and is missing some. There are tens of thousands of clones in the sample; 80% occur only once, and around 32% lies in the top ten. Source material: PBMCs. Every receptor here comes from a man aged 45 to 65 in good health and CMV-seropositive. The CDR3 runs from the conserved cysteine through the conserved F or W. Expanded clones get a size class; other rows say once, few or many, or leave the size out.

v_call	clone_size	cdr3_aa
TRBV19	.	CASSIDRVPQPQHF
TRBV5-4	.	CASSLGQGQGGKQPQHF
TRBV6-1	.	CASSEAAREKGSEKLFF
TRBV27	.	CASRLAGDHTGELFF
TRBV4-1	.	CASSQQGQGTHKPQHF
TRBV2	.	CASSSGRGLAVNEQFF
TRBV29-1	once	CSVDETGFNEQFF
TRBV20-1	.	CSAMRYTEAFF
TRBV5-8	.	CASSHRVGARQPQHF
TRBV6-1	.	CASSETSGHANTGELFF
TRBV5-1	once	CASSLGGGNTDTQYF
TRBV18	.	CASSPGTSGMGTDTQYF
TRBV4-2	.	CASSQDPGQGAGETQYF